This TCR beta chain stems from a study of response to subunit inactivated influenza vaccine. TCRdb redid the calling of the RT-PCR reads with MiXCR, one entry per CDR3 protein. Of hundreds of thousands of distinct CDR3 sequences in the sample, over 9% were seen once. This clonotype was seen at least ten times. The same data also went into a second study, on T cells expressing NK-cell markers. That work contributes: A 5'RACE template switching approach incorporating UMIs was used to make TCR beta cDNA. It was sorted CD3+CD56+NKG2C+, CD3+CD56+NKG2C- and CD3+CD56-NKG2C+ T cells that supplied the TCR beta repertoires. Out of eight donors sequenced, seven tested HCMV-seropositive and the remaining one seronegative. Alpha-beta TCR T cells were the sole sorting target in several experiments, owing to an anti-gamma-delta TCR antibody. In a handful of donors, dominant clonotypes made up roughly 25-60.1% of CD3+CD56-NKG2C+ cells.

The source is a man aged 45-60 years who received an inactivated influenza vaccine. Material: PBMCs from blood, obtained on the day of vaccination.

CDR3 DNA: TGCGCCAGCCGCGGGACTAGTCTTCCCGAGCAGTACTTC. It codes for CASRGTSLPEQYF. The chain links TRBV10-2 to TRBJ2-7; 8 bases agree with TRBD2. Germline trimming cut 8 bases from V and 6 bases from J; bases unmatched to any gene: 9. Germline CDR1 reads WSHSY; CDR2 reads SAAADI. The CDR3 has 13 amino acids.